This T cell receptor (beta chain) was obtained from a study of neurological immune-mediated disorders. MiXCR, applied by TCRdb to the 5' RACE reads, yields one record per CDR3 protein. The data hold around 83,000 distinct CDR3 sequences, with 13% to 15% observed a single time. V shed 5 bases, J shed 4 bases, and the junction held 11 bases outside the gene matches. Germline CDR1 is SGHTA and CDR2 is FQGNSA. The CDR3 totals 17 residues. The table lists this clonotype with a few counts. J is TRBJ2-3 and V is TRBV7-2, with 11 bases lining up with TRBD1. This clonotype originated in a woman aged 45-65 years in good health. Material: PBMCs. CDR3 DNA: TGTGCCAGCAGCAAAGAGTCGGGGGGACAGGGGGCAGATACGCAGTATTTT. This codes for CASSKESGGQGADTQYF. The full variable domain, its missing parts supplied by reference TRBV7-2 and TRBJ2-3, is GAGVSQSPSNKVTEKGKDVELRCDPISGHTALYWYRQSLGQGLEFLIYFQGNSAPDKSGLPSDRFSAERTGGSVSTLTIQRTQQEDSAVYLCASSKESGGQGADTQYFGPGTRLTVL.